These 18 T cell receptor beta chains were all obtained from the same sample, sequenced in a study of cytomegalovirus exposure and HLA in healthy donors. The PCR made use of 60 Vbeta and 13 Jbeta primers. Libraries were prepared by immunoSEQ multiplex PCR; TCRdb keeps only in-frame clonotypes and omits some of them. The table shows 170,000 or so clones, with roughly 80% occurring only once. The specimen sequenced was PBMCs. These receptors originate from a woman aged 45-60 years in good health and CMV-seropositive.

The gene calls are TRBV9 and TRBJ1-4; 11 nucleotides agree with TRBD1. The CDR3 is 16 residues long. Looked up from germline, CDR1 is SGDLS and CDR2 is YYNGEE. Unmatched junction bases numbered 2, after V lost 4 bases and J lost 0 bases. CDR3 sequence: CASSRTGGTTNEKLFF. The DNA for the CDR3 is TGTGCCAGCAGCCGGACAGGGGGCACAACTAATGAAAAACTGTTTTTT.

The rearrangement uses TRBV2 and TRBJ1-1, with D unclear. Trimming took 5 bases from V and 2 from J, leaving 12 bases between them. The CDR3 sequence is 14 residues long. Germline loops: CDR1 SNHLY, CDR2 FYNNEI. In nucleotides, the CDR3 is TGTGCCAGCAGTTCGCCCGGGTACAACACTGAAGCTTTCTTT. Protein product: CASSSPGYNTEAFF.

The chain is built from TRBV14 and TRBJ1-1; TRBD1 agrees at 8 bases. The CDR3 is made up of 14 amino acids. V lost 5 bases and J lost 1; bases outside the gene matches: 3. Germline V gene data show CDR1 as SGHDN and CDR2 as FVKESK. CDR3 protein: CASSWTGRNTEAFF. The CDR3 coding sequence is TGTGCCAGCAGCTGGACAGGGAGGAACACTGAAGCTTTCTTT.

This sequence joins TRBV28 and TRBJ2-3; 7 nucleotides align to TRBD2. Germline CDR1 reads MDHEN; CDR2 reads SYDVKM. V shed 9 bases, J shed 6 bases, and the junction held 6 bases outside the gene matches. The CDR3 is 12 amino acids. CDR3 protein: CASSVGRDTQYF. CDR3 sequence (DNA): TGTGCCAGTAGCGTCGGGAGGGATACGCAGTATTTT.

The chain links TRBV2 to TRBJ2-3; possibly TRBD2 for D (7 bases). The germline gives CDR1 SNHLY, CDR2 FYNNEI. Trimming took 1 base from V and 2 from J, leaving 13 bases between them. The length of the CDR3 is 16 residues. The CDR3 nucleotides read TGTGCCAGCAGTGAAGAGGGGGGGGCCCTCACAGATACGCAGTATTTT. This codes for CASSEEGGALTDTQYF. Full variable domain (remainder filled in from reference TRBV2 and TRBJ2-3): EPEVTQTPSHQVTQMGQEVILRCVPISNHLYFYWYRQILGQKVEFLVSFYNNEISEKSEIFDDQFSVERPDGSNFTLKIRSTKLEDSAMYFCASSEEGGALTDTQYFGPGTRLTVL.

The rearrangement links TRBV27 to TRBJ2-2; 7 bases line up with TRBD2. The junction had 6 bases not matched to a gene; V was cut back by 10 bases and J by 7 bases. The germline gives CDR1 MNHEY, CDR2 SMNVEV (reference sequence). CDR3 size: 12 residues. CDR3 region: CAIGGGIGELFF. CDR3 bases: TGTGCCATTGGGGGGGGAATCGGGGAGCTGTTTTTT.

The CDR3 region is CASSLEGLNTEAFF. The CDR3 region has the DNA TGCGCCAGCAGCTTGGAGGGGTTGAACACTGAAGCTTTCTTT. V gene TRBV5-1 combines with J gene TRBJ1-1, with D maybe TRBD1 (5 bases). The V gene's germline CDR1 is SGHRS and CDR2 YFSETQ. The V end was cut by 0 bases, the J end by 0 bases, with 6 bases between. There are 14 residues in the CDR3.

The chain combines TRBV6-5 with TRBJ2-7; 11 bases map to TRBD2. CDR3 length: 13 residues. The germline CDR1 and CDR2 sequences are MNHEY and SVGAGI. Unmatched junction bases numbered 4, after V lost 7 bases and J lost 5 bases. The DNA of the CDR3 is TGTGCCAGCACTGGGACTAGCGGCCACGAGCAGTACTTC. This encodes CASTGTSGHEQYF.

This clone was counted a single time. The chain couples TRBV19 to TRBJ1-1, with 10 bases fitting TRBD1. Germline trimming cut 9 bases from V and 4 bases from J; bases unmatched to any gene: 8. This CDR3 has 14 residues. Germline lookup yields CDR1 LNHDA and CDR2 SQIVND (reference sequence). The CDR3 coding sequence is TGTGCCAGCAAGCCGGACAGGGGGGCCACTGAAGCTTTCTTT. It yields the protein CASKPDRGATEAFF. Combining the CDR3 with reference TRBV19 and TRBJ1-1 gives the whole variable domain DGGITQSPKYLFRKEGQNVTLSCEQNLNHDAMYWYRQDPGQGLRLIYYSQIVNDFQKGDIAEGYSVSREKKESFPLTVTSAQKNPTAFYLCASKPDRGATEAFFGQGTRLTVV.

V usage is TRBV6-4 and J usage is TRBJ1-1; 9 bases are a match to TRBD1. Germline V gene sequence: CDR1 MRHNA, CDR2 SNTAGT. The CDR3 runs to 13 residues. Trimming at V came to 6 bases and at J to 4 bases, leaving 3 bases not matched to a gene. DNA for the CDR3: TGTGCCAGCAGACAGGGGGCCGGCACTGAAGCTTTCTTT. Amino acid sequence: CASRQGAGTEAFF.

The genes are TRBV7-2 and TRBJ2-7; tentatively, D is TRBD2 (5 bases). This CDR3 has 13 amino acids. Germline values: CDR1 SGHTA, CDR2 FQGNSA. Trimming left V 6 bases short and J 4 bases short, with 13 bases between. The CDR3 nucleotides read TGTGCCAGCAGATCAACTAGTGGGTACGAGCAGTACTTC. Translated: CASRSTSGYEQYF.

V and J are TRBV5-8 and TRBJ2-7; 11 bases align to TRBD2. Trimming cost V 1 base and J 0 bases; bases outside gene matches: 3. Per the germline V gene, CDR1 is SGHTS and CDR2 is YDEGEE. The CDR3 is 16 residues long. CDR3 nucleotides: TGTGCCAGCAGCTTGAACCTAGCGGGGGGCTCCTACGAGCAGTACTTC. It translates to CASSLNLAGGSYEQYF. Full variable domain (remainder filled in from reference TRBV5-8 and TRBJ2-7): EAGVTQSPTHLIKTRGQQATLRCSPISGHTSVYWYQQALGLGLQFLLWYDEGEERNRGNFPPRFSGRQFPNYSSELNVNALELEDSALYLCASSLNLAGGSYEQYFGPGTRLTVT.

This rearrangement joins TRBV9 to TRBJ2-3; TRBD1 matches at 7 bases. V lost 3 bases to trimming and J lost 2 bases; unmatched junction nucleotides: 6. Germline V gene data show CDR1 as SGDLS and CDR2 as YYNGEE. This CDR3 spans 15 amino acids. The CDR3 DNA follows: TGTGCCAGCAGCGGGAAGACAGGGAACACAGATACGCAGTATTTT. Translation gives CASSGKTGNTDTQYF.

The V gene is TRBV7-9, the J gene TRBJ2-5, with a possible D match to TRBD2 (5 bases). CDR3 length: 14 residues. Germline V lookup: CDR1 SEHNR, CDR2 FQNEAQ (reference sequence). V gave up 1 base and J gave up 4 bases, with 10 bases separating them. As DNA, the CDR3 is TGTGCCAGCAGCTTAGAGCGGAGGACAGAGACCCAGTACTTC. Its translation is CASSLERRTETQYF. Drawing the rest from reference TRBV7-9 and TRBJ2-5, the complete variable domain is DTGVSQNPRHKITKRGQNVTFRCDPISEHNRLYWYRQTLGQGPEFLTYFQNEAQLEKSRLLSDRFSAERPKGSFSTLEIQRTEQGDSAMYLCASSLERRTETQYFGPGTRLLVL.

The chain uses TRBV5-8 and TRBJ2-7, with 7 bases lining up with TRBD1. This CDR3 has 15 residues. V dropped 4 bases and J dropped 5; count of bases not matched to a gene: 12. Germline CDR1 reads SGHTS; CDR2 reads YDEGEE. CDR3 DNA sequence: TGTGCCAGCAGCCGCCCCGGACAGGCCGGGAACGAGCAGTACTTC. Amino acid sequence: CASSRPGQAGNEQYF. Together with reference TRBV5-8 and TRBJ2-7, the CDR3 gives the full variable domain: EAGVTQSPTHLIKTRGQQATLRCSPISGHTSVYWYQQALGLGLQFLLWYDEGEERNRGNFPPRFSGRQFPNYSSELNVNALELEDSALYLCASSRPGQAGNEQYFGPGTRLTVT.

This chain joins TRBV5-6 and TRBJ1-2, with a weak D call TRBD1 (6 bases). Trimming removed 0 bases from V and 2 bases from J, with 14 bases in between. CDR3 length: 16 amino acids. Germline V lookup: CDR1 SGHDT, CDR2 YYEEEE. The CDR3 bases are TGTGCCAGCAGCTTGGAGGGAGGGGGGCAGAACTATGGCTACACCTTC. Translation: CASSLEGGGQNYGYTF.

This clone was counted once. An end of the junction differs from the germline gene, which may be a read error. The rearrangement uses TRBV2 and TRBJ2-5, with 8 positions matching TRBD2. CDR1 and CDR2 (germline): SNHLY, FYNNEI. The CDR3 is 15 amino acids. This CDR3 reads CASCERSGGKETQYF. CDR3 nucleotides: TGTGCCAGCTGTGAGAGGAGCGGGGGAAAAGAGACCCAGTACTTC.

In this sample, this clone turned up many times. The rearrangement uses TRBV11-2 and TRBJ1-1; 9 positions agree with TRBD1. V lost 1 base and J lost 1; bases outside the gene matches: 4. Germline values: CDR1 SGHAT, CDR2 FQNNGV. CDR3 length: 16 amino acids. The CDR3 is CASSLVGGQGNTEAFF. The CDR3 DNA is TGTGCCAGCAGCTTAGTGGGGGGACAGGGGAACACTGAAGCTTTCTTT.